These T cell receptor beta chains were read from a single sample in a study of shared clonotypes between healthy human individuals. Here immunoSEQ multiplex PCR was the method, and the copy in TCRdb shows in-frame clones only, minus some. The sample contains a few million clones, around nine tenths of which appear only once. Sequenced material: naive CD4+ T cells sorted from blood. The source of these receptors is a man aged 18 to 29 in good health. CDR3s include the opening cysteine and the closing phenylalanine or tryptophan. D genes are given only for firm matches. Clone size is given for some rows only: seen once, a few or many times, or a class if the clone is expanded.

D | J | V | size | CDR3 | DNA
TRBD1 | TRBJ2-1 | TRBV7-9 | once | CASSLVGGQAEQFF | TGTGCCAGCAGCTTAGTAGGGGGACAGGCTGAGCAGTTCTTC
NA | TRBJ1-4 | TRBV4-1 | few | CASSQVVGEKLFF | TGCGCCAGCAGCCAAGTGGTGGGAGAAAAACTGTTTTTT
TRBD2 | TRBJ2-7 | TRBV2 | NA | CASKSERGTYEQYF | TGTGCCAGCAAGAGTGAGCGGGGAACCTACGAGCAGTACTTC
NA | TRBJ1-5 | TRBV29-1 | few | CSVEEGGNQPQHF | TGCAGCGTTGAAGAGGGTGGCAATCAGCCCCAGCATTTT
NA | TRBJ1-1 | TRBV6-1 | NA | CASSQGSRAFF | TGTGCCAGCAGTCAGGGGTCGAGAGCTTTCTTT
NA | TRBJ2-7 | TRBV5-6 | NA | CASNRARGGYEQYF | TGTGCCAGCAATAGAGCCAGGGGGGGCTACGAGCAGTACTTC
NA | TRBJ1-4 | TRBV5-1 | NA | CASSLGGINEKLFF | TGCGCCAGCAGCTTGGGAGGGATTAATGAAAAACTGTTTTTT
NA | TRBJ1-2 | TRBV9 | NA | CATTRGRTNYGYTF | TGTGCCACCACCCGGGGCCGGACTAACTATGGCTACACCTTC
TRBD1 | TRBJ1-6 | TRBV4-1 | few | CASSQGDRGTSPLHF | TGCGCCAGCAGCCAAGGGGACAGGGGAACTTCACCCCTCCACTTT
NA | TRBJ1-2 | TRBV27 | few | CASSLSIGYGYTF | TGTGCCAGCAGTTTATCGATTGGCTATGGCTACACCTTC
TRBD1 | TRBJ2-5 | TRBV11-2 | NA | CASSPPGGRETQYF | TGTGCCAGCAGCCCACCAGGGGGCAGGGAGACCCAGTACTTC
TRBD2 | TRBJ2-2 | TRBV6-5 | NA | CASSRGGNTGELFF | TGTGCCAGCAGTCGCGGGGGAAACACCGGGGAGCTGTTTTTT
NA | TRBJ2-7 | TRBV10-3 | NA | CAISDSELTYEQYF | TGTGCCATCAGTGATTCGGAGTTAACCTACGAGCAGTACTTC
TRBD2 | TRBJ2-7 | TRBV6-5 | NA | CASRQAGNSYEQYF | TGTGCCAGCAGGCAAGCGGGGAACTCCTACGAGCAGTACTTC
TRBD2 | TRBJ2-3 | TRBV6-6 | NA | CASSTGLAGADTQYF | TGTGCCAGCAGTACCGGACTAGCGGGGGCAGATACGCAGTATTTT
TRBD2 | TRBJ2-7 | TRBV10-1 | NA | CASSGGPSGNSYEQYF | TGCGCCAGCAGCGGCGGACCTAGCGGCAACTCCTACGAGCAGTACTTC
NA | TRBJ1-2 | TRBV6-1 | NA | CASRGTVLNYGYTF | TGTGCCAGCAGAGGGACGGTGTTAAACTATGGCTACACCTTC
NA | TRBJ2-1 | TRBV5-4 | NA | CASSSDRPGGEQFF | TGTGCCAGCAGCTCAGACCGACCCGGGGGTGAGCAGTTCTTC
TRBD1 | TRBJ2-5 | TRBV2 | once | CASKINRGSETQYF | TGTGCCAGCAAAATTAACAGGGGATCGGAGACCCAGTACTTC
TRBD1 | TRBJ2-4 | TRBV7-9 | NA | CASSLTDRDQYF | TGTGCCAGCAGCTTAACCGACAGGGATCAGTACTTC
TRBD1 | TRBJ2-6 | TRBV11-3 | NA | CASSPGTGDSGANVLTF | TGTGCCAGCAGCCCCGGGACAGGCGACTCTGGGGCCAACGTCCTGACTTTC
TRBD2 | TRBJ2-3 | TRBV6-5 | NA | CASSKSAGAGDTQYF | TGTGCCAGTTCAAAGTCAGCGGGAGCGGGAGATACGCAGTATTTT
NA | TRBJ1-6 | TRBV7-2 | NA | CASSLSFSLNSPLHF | TGTGCCAGCAGCTTAAGTTTCAGTCTTAATTCACCCCTCCACTTT
NA | TRBJ1-1 | TRBV7-2 | NA | CASSYGSTEAFF | TGTGCCAGCAGCTACGGGAGCACTGAAGCTTTCTTT
NA | TRBJ1-4 | TRBV2 | NA | CASSEAPYPGGEKLFF | TGTGCCAGCAGTGAAGCGCCCTACCCCGGAGGTGAAAAACTGTTTTTT
NA | TRBJ1-1 | TRBV11-2 | NA | CASSLIAGNTEAFF | TGTGCCAGCAGCTTAATCGCCGGAAACACTGAAGCTTTCTTT
NA | TRBJ2-1 | TRBV7-9 | NA | CASSLAGISGYQFF | TGTGCCAGCAGCTTAGCAGGGATTAGCGGCTATCAGTTCTTC
NA | TRBJ1-5 | TRBV19 | NA | CASSKPYRDGNQPQHF | TGTGCCAGTAGCAAACCGTACCGGGACGGGAATCAGCCCCAGCATTTT
NA | TRBJ2-1 | TRBV6-5 | NA | CASSSPGSYEQFF | TGTGCCAGCAGTTCCCCCGGCAGTTATGAGCAGTTCTTC
TRBD1 | TRBJ1-5 | TRBV4-1 | NA | CASSQPTGTVDSNQPQHF | TGCGCCAGCAGCCAACCCACCGGGACAGTTGATAGCAATCAGCCCCAGCATTTT
TRBD1 | TRBJ2-1 | TRBV18 | NA | CASSPDRNEQFF | TGTGCCAGCTCACCGGACAGGAATGAGCAGTTCTTC